The 29 T cell receptor beta chains in this list originate from one sample, sequenced in a study of blood T cells in healthy people across ages. The authors ran a second PCR of about 6 to 11 cycles using a sample-barcoded 5' primer and a J-beta primer mix. A single record per CDR3 protein comes from TCRdb applying MiXCR to the 5' RACE reads. The sample has around 1.5 million distinct CDR3 sequences, 42% seen once. Sequencing was carried out using blood. Receptors were obtained from a woman in her late teens or twenties in good health.

V gene TRBV15 combines with J gene TRBJ2-3; tentative D call: TRBD1 (5 bases). This CDR3 has 16 amino acids. The V gene lost 4 bases and the J gene lost 6 bases, with 20 bases spanning the gap. CDR1 and CDR2 from the germline V gene are LNHNV and YYDKDF (reference sequence). For the CDR3, the DNA is TGTGCCACCAGCACACCCAGGGCACCACACGGGGATACGCAGTATTTT. This codes for CATSTPRAPHGDTQYF.

CDR3: CASSEGTYTDTQYF. The CDR3 DNA sequence: TGTGCCAGCAGCGAGGGGACTTACACAGATACGCAGTATTTT. The chain couples TRBV9 to TRBJ2-3; D perhaps matches TRBD2 (6 bases). There are 14 residues in the CDR3. Trimming stripped 3 bases from V and 2 bases from J, with 10 bases between. CDR1 SGDLS and CDR2 YYNGEE come from the germline V gene. Full variable domain (outside the CDR3, taken from reference TRBV9 and TRBJ2-3): DSGVTQTPKHLITATGQRVTLRCSPRSGDLSVYWYQQSLDQGLQFLIQYYNGEERAKGNILERFSAQQFPDLHSELNLSSLELGDSALYFCASSEGTYTDTQYFGPGTRLTVL.

The gene calls are TRBV4-1 and TRBJ1-4; weak D call: TRBD1 (5 bases). CDR3 length equals 16 residues. The germline CDR1 and CDR2 sequences are MGHRA and YSYEKL. V was clipped by 3 bases and J by 2 bases, with 13 bases between them. The CDR3 region is CASSHLAGTTNEKLFF. In nucleotides, the CDR3 is TGCGCCAGCAGCCACTTGGCGGGGACCACTAATGAAAAACTGTTTTTT.

The chain recombines TRBV29-1 with TRBJ2-1, with D possibly matching TRBD1 (6 bases). The CDR3 loop spans 13 amino acids. The V end was cut by 6 bases, the J end by 10 bases, with 19 bases between. Per germline, CDR1 SQVTM and CDR2 ANQGSEA. The CDR3 sequence: CSVRGVTNYEQFF. CDR3 DNA sequence: TGCAGCGTCAGGGGCGTCACTAACTACGAGCAGTTCTTC.

This clonotype was seen a single time. One end of the junction does not line up with germline, which may come from a read error. The rearrangement links TRBV12-3 or TRBV12-4 to TRBJ1-2; D is ambiguous. The CDR3 has 11 amino acids. CDR3 sequence reads: CVSGRDYGYTF. CDR3 bases: TGTGTCAGCGGTAGGGATTATGGCTACACCTTC.

The chain employs TRBV4-2 and TRBJ1-4, with D possibly being TRBD1 (6 bases). Germline V gives CDR1 LGHNA, CDR2 YNFKEQ. The CDR3 is 14 amino acids. With 0 bases removed from V and 8 bases from J, the gap between germline ends came to 10 bases. CDR3 coding DNA: TGTGCCAGCAGCCAAGACAGGGGAGGGGAAAAACTGTTTTTT. It specifies CASSQDRGGEKLFF.

The CDR3 region is CASSQYRVGYEQYF. The CDR3, as DNA: TGTGCCAGCAGCCAATACAGGGTTGGGTACGAGCAGTACTTC. V gene TRBV14 combines with J gene TRBJ2-7; possible D gene TRBD1, 6 bases. CDR3 length: 14 residues. V gave up 2 bases and J gave up 4 bases, with 12 bases separating them. The germline V gene has CDR1 SGHDN and CDR2 FVKESK.

V usage is TRBV3-1 and J usage is TRBJ2-7; TRBD2 agrees at 7 bases. The J call is uncertain, as TRBJ2-4 better fits the DNA end. Germline CDR1 is LGHDT and CDR2 is YNNKEL (reference sequence). The CDR3 is 15 residues long. The CDR3 coding sequence is TGTGCCAGCAGCCAGAGGGGCGGGAGTAAAAACATTCAGTACTTC. This codes for CASSQRGGSKNIQYF.

This chain joins TRBV10-3 and TRBJ2-7; D uncertain. This CDR3 is 13 amino acids long. CDR1 is ENHRY, CDR2 SYGVKD, per germline. V lost 10 bases and J 2 bases, leaving 15 bases between the germline ends. The CDR3 nucleotides read TGTGCCACCAAAGAAGCGTCGACCTACGAGCAGTACTTC. This sequence encodes CATKEASTYEQYF.

The rearrangement joins TRBV10-3 to TRBJ1-1; 7 bases are shared with TRBD1. The CDR3 runs 16 residues. J lost 0 bases, V lost 0 bases, and 4 bases had no gene match. In germline, CDR1 is ENHRY, CDR2 SYGVKD. This CDR3 is CAISESWTGMNTEAFF. The CDR3 region has the DNA TGTGCCATCAGTGAGTCGTGGACAGGTATGAACACTGAAGCTTTCTTT.

The V call is TRBV27, the J call TRBJ2-7; TRBD2 matches 7 bases. Germline loops: CDR1 MNHEY, CDR2 SMNVEV (reference sequence). The CDR3 has 14 amino acids. The ends lost 10 bases at V and 2 bases at J; junction bases unmatched: 11. This CDR3 is CATRRASGTYEQYF. The CDR3 DNA reads as TGTGCCACCCGGCGGGCTAGCGGAACCTACGAGCAGTACTTC.

The DNA of the CDR3 is TGTGCCATCAGTGAGGCGCGGGGGCTGGCAGATACGCAGTATTTT. Its protein is CAISEARGLADTQYF. The chain joins TRBV10-3 to TRBJ2-3; tentative D call: TRBD2 (7 bases). There are 15 residues in the CDR3. Trimming removed 2 bases at V and 4 bases at J, with 13 bases between. Germline V lookup: CDR1 ENHRY, CDR2 SYGVKD.

V is TRBV4-2 and J is TRBJ1-1; D not resolved. The V gene lost 1 base and the J gene lost 0 bases, with 12 bases spanning the gap. From germline, CDR1 is LGHNA and CDR2 YNFKEQ. This CDR3 has 16 amino acids. CDR3 DNA sequence: TGTGCCAGCAGCCAAGGGCAGCTTATAATGAACACTGAAGCTTTCTTT. This encodes CASSQGQLIMNTEAFF.

J is TRBJ2-5 and V is TRBV9; TRBD2 might be the D (6 bases). Trimming stripped 1 base from V and 4 bases from J, with 14 bases between. The CDR3 loop spans 15 amino acids. CDR1 and CDR2 from the germline V gene are SGDLS and YYNGEE. The CDR3 sequence is CASSVYGGPSETQYF. The CDR3 DNA is TGTGCCAGCAGCGTATACGGGGGACCGTCAGAGACCCAGTACTTC.

There are a few counts of this clonotype. The J gene is TRBJ2-4, the V gene TRBV4-1, with 7 bases matching TRBD1. The CDR3 is 14 amino acids. Per the germline V gene, CDR1 is MGHRA and CDR2 is YSYEKL. Unmatched junction bases numbered 1, after V lost 1 base and J lost 4 bases. DNA of the CDR3: TGCGCCAGCAGCCAAGGACAGGGAAAAAACATTCAGTACTTC. Encoded protein: CASSQGQGKNIQYF.

The sample holds a few counts of this clonotype. The J gene is TRBJ2-7, the V gene TRBV7-9; 10 bases map to TRBD1. CDR1 and CDR2 (germline): SEHNR, FQNEAQ (reference sequence). The V and J ends lost 5 bases and 2 bases, in that order; junction bases with no gene match: 9. The CDR3 runs to 16 residues. This CDR3 is CASSVTGTGAPYEQYF. The CDR3 DNA follows: TGTGCCAGCAGCGTTACCGGGACAGGGGCCCCCTACGAGCAGTACTTC. The full variable domain, completed using reference TRBV7-9 and TRBJ2-7, is DTGVSQNPRHKITKRGQNVTFRCDPISEHNRLYWYRQTLGQGPEFLTYFQNEAQLEKSRLLSDRFSAERPKGSFSTLEIQRTEQGDSAMYLCASSVTGTGAPYEQYFGPGTRLTVT.

This chain uses TRBV11-2 with TRBJ1-2; 7 bases line up with TRBD1. Per germline, CDR1 SGHAT and CDR2 FQNNGV. J gave up 6 bases and V 5 bases, and 12 bases lay outside the gene matches. The CDR3 runs to 15 residues. CDR3 loop: CASSRARQGINGYTF. In DNA, the CDR3 is TGTGCCAGCAGCCGGGCCCGACAGGGTATTAATGGCTACACCTTC.

This clonotype was counted only a few times. V gene TRBV2 combines with J gene TRBJ2-1; 11 bases are shared with TRBD2. There are 15 residues in the CDR3. V trimming: 9 bases; J trimming: 7 bases; junction bases outside the gene matches: 11. Per germline, CDR1 SNHLY and CDR2 FYNNEI. This chain's CDR3 is CASKLTSGSLNEQFF. CDR3 coding DNA: TGTGCCAGTAAACTCACTAGCGGGAGTTTAAATGAGCAGTTCTTC.

This clonotype was counted a few times. The chain links TRBV12-3 or TRBV12-4 to TRBJ2-2; D is possibly TRBD1 or TRBD2 (6 bases each). Trimming cost V 5 bases and J 6 bases, with 13 bases left between them. The CDR3 totals 14 residues. The CDR3 protein is CASSPTRGAGELFF. CDR3 DNA sequence: TGTGCCAGCAGTCCTACAAGGGGGGCCGGGGAGCTGTTTTTT.

This chain connects TRBV10-3 to TRBJ2-7, with D perhaps TRBD1 (5 bases). This CDR3 contains 14 residues. Trimming left V 4 bases short and J 2 bases short, with 12 bases between. The germline CDR1 and CDR2 sequences are ENHRY and SYGVKD. The chain's CDR3 is CAISGGGAPYEQYF. The CDR3 nucleotides are TGTGCCATCAGTGGGGGTGGGGCCCCCTACGAGCAGTACTTC.

This clonotype appeared a single time. V gene TRBV5-1 combines with J gene TRBJ1-1; D remains ambiguous. Germline V gives CDR1 SGHRS, CDR2 YFSETQ. The CDR3 sequence is 15 residues long. The V and J ends lost 4 bases and 3 bases respectively, with 16 bases between them. Here the CDR3 reads CASSTAGRADTEAFF. CDR3 nucleotides: TGCGCCAGCAGCACGGCGGGCCGGGCGGACACTGAAGCTTTCTTT.

The chain links TRBV20-1 to TRBJ2-2, with 7 bases matching TRBD2. The CDR3 is 14 amino acids. In germline, CDR1 is DFQATT, CDR2 SNEGSKA (reference sequence). V shed 3 bases and J 5 bases; nucleotides not matched to a gene: 6. DNA of the CDR3: TGCAGTGCTAGCTGGGGGGGTGGAACCGGGGAGCTGTTTTTT. It translates to CSASWGGGTGELFF.

As for this clonotype: This may stem from a read error, because a much larger clone lies one nucleotide away. The chain recombines TRBV12-3 or TRBV12-4 with TRBJ2-7; 12 bases match TRBD2. The CDR3 length is 15 residues. V shed 4 bases, J shed 7 bases, and the junction held 8 bases outside the gene matches. The CDR3 is CASSSGTSGSNEQYF. Written as DNA, the CDR3 is TGTGCCAGCAGTTCCGGGACTAGCGGGTCCAATGAGCAGTACTTC.

This sequence joins TRBV28 and TRBJ1-4, with a possible D match to TRBD1 (6 bases). CDR1 and CDR2 (germline): MDHEN, SYDVKM. V dropped 5 bases and J dropped 0 bases, with 13 bases sitting between them. This CDR3 has 16 residues. CDR3 sequence (DNA): TGTGCCAGCAGTCATACAGGGTTCGCAACTAATGAAAAACTGTTTTTT. Its translation is CASSHTGFATNEKLFF.

Comments on this clonotype: An end of the junction differs from the germline gene, which may be a read error. V usage is TRBV9 and J usage is TRBJ2-6, with unresolved D. This CDR3 comprises 13 residues. Germline CDR1 reads SGDLS; CDR2 reads YYNGEE. The CDR3 nucleotides read TGTGCCAGCAGACGCTCTGAGGCCAGCGTCCTGACTTTC. This encodes CASRRSEASVLTF.

This chain joins TRBV4-1 and TRBJ1-1; 10 nucleotides align to TRBD1. This CDR3 has 16 residues. Unmatched junction bases numbered 11, after V lost 0 bases and J lost 10 bases. In germline, CDR1 is MGHRA, CDR2 YSYEKL. The CDR3 loop reads CASSQDPDRGVVGAFF. CDR3 in DNA: TGCGCCAGCAGCCAAGACCCGGACAGGGGGGTTGTAGGAGCTTTCTTT.

This sequence joins TRBV20-1 and TRBJ2-7; 7 nucleotides agree with TRBD1. The CDR3 sequence is 15 residues long. Germline lookup yields CDR1 DFQATT and CDR2 SNEGSKA (reference sequence). J lost 2 bases, V lost 5 bases, and 12 bases had no gene match. The chain's CDR3 is CSAPRTGSTAYEQYF. CDR3 coding DNA: TGCAGTGCTCCCCGGACAGGATCAACCGCCTACGAGCAGTACTTC.

This rearrangement joins TRBV13 to TRBJ2-1; 7 bases fit TRBD2. The J call may be incorrect, as the DNA end agrees better with TRBJ2-7. There are 15 residues in the CDR3. Germline V gene lookup returns CDR1 PRHDT and CDR2 FYEKMQ (reference sequence). CDR3 residues: CASSLGRAGDNEQYF. The CDR3 DNA reads as TGTGCCAGCAGCTTAGGCCGGGCGGGAGACAATGAGCAGTACTTC.

Worth noting for this clonotype: At one of its ends the junction is not consistent with the germline gene, which may arise from a read error. The CDR3 here is CACSLAGTDNSEQFF. CDR3 nucleotides: TGTGCCTGCAGCTTAGCCGGGACAGATAATTCTGAGCAGTTCTTC. The V call is TRBV7-3, the J call TRBJ2-1; 7 bases map to TRBD1. CDR3 size: 15 residues. CDR1 is SGHTA and CDR2 is FQGTGA in the germline V gene.